This T cell receptor beta chain appears in the sequencing data of a study of blood T cells in healthy people across ages. General study results and limits: There were more naive CD4+ cells and higher diversity in long-lived donors than in aged donors. Using unsorted PBMCs precluded a conclusive naive versus antigen-experienced comparison.

Regarding this clonotype: Its specificity is not known.

A sample-barcoded 5' primer and a J-beta primer mix were used in a second PCR of roughly 7 to 11 cycles. Template switching added a 12-random-nucleotide identifier to every cDNA molecule. TCRdb re-called the 5' RACE reads with MiXCR, one entry per CDR3 protein. The table lists roughly 1.4 million distinct CDR3 sequences, roughly 60% of them singletons. Trimming removed 6 bases from V and 0 bases from J; junction bases left unmatched: 6. The CDR3 has 17 amino acids. CDR1 SQVTM and CDR2 ANQGSEA come from the germline V gene. Input material: blood. This sequence was found in a man in his late teens or twenties in good health. This rearrangement joins TRBV29-1 to TRBJ2-1; 15 nucleotides agree with TRBD2. This chain's CDR3 is CSVRGTSGGSSYNEQFF. The CDR3 DNA is TGCAGCGTGAGGGGGACTAGCGGGGGGAGCTCCTACAATGAGCAGTTCTTC.